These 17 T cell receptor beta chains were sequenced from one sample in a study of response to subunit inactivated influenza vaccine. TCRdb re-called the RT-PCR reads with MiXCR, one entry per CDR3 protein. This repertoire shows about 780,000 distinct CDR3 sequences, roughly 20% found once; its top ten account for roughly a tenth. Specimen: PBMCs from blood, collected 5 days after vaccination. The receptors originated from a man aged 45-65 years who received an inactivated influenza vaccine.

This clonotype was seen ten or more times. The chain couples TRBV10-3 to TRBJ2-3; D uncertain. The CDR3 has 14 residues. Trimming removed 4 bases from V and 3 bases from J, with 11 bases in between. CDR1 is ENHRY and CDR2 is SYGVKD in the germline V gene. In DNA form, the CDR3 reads TGTGCCATCAGTGTTGACGCGGCAACAGATACGCAGTATTTT. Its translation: CAISVDAATDTQYF.

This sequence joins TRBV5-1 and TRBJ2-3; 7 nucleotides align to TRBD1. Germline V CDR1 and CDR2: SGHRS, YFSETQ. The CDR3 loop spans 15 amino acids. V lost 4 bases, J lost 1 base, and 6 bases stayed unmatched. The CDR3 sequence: CASSDGTAGTDTQYF. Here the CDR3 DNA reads TGCGCCAGCAGCGATGGGACAGCCGGCACAGATACGCAGTATTTT.

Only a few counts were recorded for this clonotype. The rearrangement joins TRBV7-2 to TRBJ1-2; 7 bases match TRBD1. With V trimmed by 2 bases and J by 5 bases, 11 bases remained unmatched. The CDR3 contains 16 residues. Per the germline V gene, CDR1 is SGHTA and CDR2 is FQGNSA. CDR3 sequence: CASSLISLGTEYGYTF. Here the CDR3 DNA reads TGTGCCAGCAGCTTAATATCCCTCGGGACAGAGTATGGCTACACCTTC.

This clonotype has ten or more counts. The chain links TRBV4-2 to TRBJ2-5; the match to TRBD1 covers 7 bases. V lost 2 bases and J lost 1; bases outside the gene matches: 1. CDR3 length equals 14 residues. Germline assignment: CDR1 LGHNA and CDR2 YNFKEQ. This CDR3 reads CASSQRDSQETQYF. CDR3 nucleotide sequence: TGTGCCAGCAGCCAACGGGACAGCCAAGAGACCCAGTACTTC.

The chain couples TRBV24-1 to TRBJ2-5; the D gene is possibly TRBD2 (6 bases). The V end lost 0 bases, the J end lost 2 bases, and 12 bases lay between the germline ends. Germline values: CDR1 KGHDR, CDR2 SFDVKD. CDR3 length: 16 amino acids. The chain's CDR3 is CATSDLRLGGQETQYF. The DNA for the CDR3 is TGTGCCACCAGTGATTTGCGGCTGGGAGGACAAGAGACCCAGTACTTC.

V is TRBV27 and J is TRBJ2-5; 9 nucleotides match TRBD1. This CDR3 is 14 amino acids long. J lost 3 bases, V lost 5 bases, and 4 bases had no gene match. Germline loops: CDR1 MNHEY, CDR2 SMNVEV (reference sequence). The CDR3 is CASSPDRGEETQYF. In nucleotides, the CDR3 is TGTGCCAGCAGTCCGGACAGGGGAGAAGAGACCCAGTACTTC.

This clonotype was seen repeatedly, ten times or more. The CDR3 region has the DNA TGTGCCAGCAGTGATGAGAGGAACATTCAGTACTTC. Residues: CASSDERNIQYF. V usage is TRBV12-3 or TRBV12-4 and J usage is TRBJ2-4; D gene unclear. The CDR3 has 12 amino acids. The ends were cut back, 5 bases at V and 7 bases at J, with 9 bases in the middle.

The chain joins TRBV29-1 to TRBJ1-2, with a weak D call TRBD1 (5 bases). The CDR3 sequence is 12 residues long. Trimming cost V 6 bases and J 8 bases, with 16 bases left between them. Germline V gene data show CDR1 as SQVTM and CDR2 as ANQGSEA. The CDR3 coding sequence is TGCAGCGTCGGTCCTGGACGGGGGGGCTACACCTTC. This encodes CSVGPGRGGYTF.

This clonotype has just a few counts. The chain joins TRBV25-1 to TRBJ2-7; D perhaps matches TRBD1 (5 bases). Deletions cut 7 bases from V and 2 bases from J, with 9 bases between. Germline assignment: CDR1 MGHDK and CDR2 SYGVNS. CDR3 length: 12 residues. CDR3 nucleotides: TGTGCCAGCAAGGGGAACGCCTACGAGCAGTACTTC. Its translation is CASKGNAYEQYF.

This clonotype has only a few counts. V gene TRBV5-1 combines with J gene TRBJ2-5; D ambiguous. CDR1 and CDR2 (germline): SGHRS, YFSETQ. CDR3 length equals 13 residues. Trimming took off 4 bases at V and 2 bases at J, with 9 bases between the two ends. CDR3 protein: CASSVSNQETQYF. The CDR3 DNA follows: TGCGCCAGCAGCGTTTCAAATCAAGAGACCCAGTACTTC. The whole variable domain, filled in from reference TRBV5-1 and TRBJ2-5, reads KAGVTQTPRYLIKTRGQQVTLSCSPISGHRSVSWYQQTPGQGLQFLFEYFSETQRNKGNFPGRFSGRQFSNSRSEMNVSTLELGDSALYLCASSVSNQETQYFGPGTRLLVL.

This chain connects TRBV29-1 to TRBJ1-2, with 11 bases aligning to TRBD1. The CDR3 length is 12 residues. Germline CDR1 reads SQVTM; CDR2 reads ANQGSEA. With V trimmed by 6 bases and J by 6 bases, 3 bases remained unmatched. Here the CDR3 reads CSVRTGGDGYTF. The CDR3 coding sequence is TGCAGCGTCCGGACAGGGGGCGATGGCTACACCTTC.

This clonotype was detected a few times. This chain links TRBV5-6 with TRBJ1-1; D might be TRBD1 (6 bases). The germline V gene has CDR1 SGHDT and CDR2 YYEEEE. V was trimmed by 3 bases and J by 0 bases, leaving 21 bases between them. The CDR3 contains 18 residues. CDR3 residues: CASSYSGRSTGMNTEAFF. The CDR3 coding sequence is TGTGCCAGCAGCTACTCCGGGAGGAGTACAGGGATGAACACTGAAGCTTTCTTT.

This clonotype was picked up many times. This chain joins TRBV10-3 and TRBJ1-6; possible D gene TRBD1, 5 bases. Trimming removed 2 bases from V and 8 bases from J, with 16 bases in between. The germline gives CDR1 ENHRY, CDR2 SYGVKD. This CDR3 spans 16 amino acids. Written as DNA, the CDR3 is TGTGCCATCAGTGAGGGGACGGCTTGGGGGTATTCACCCCTCCACTTT. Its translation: CAISEGTAWGYSPLHF.

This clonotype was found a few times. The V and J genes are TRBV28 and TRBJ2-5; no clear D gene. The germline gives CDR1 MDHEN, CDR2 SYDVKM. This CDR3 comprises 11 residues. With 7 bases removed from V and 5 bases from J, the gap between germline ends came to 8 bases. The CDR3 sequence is CASKTPETQYF. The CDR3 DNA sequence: TGTGCCAGCAAGACCCCGGAGACCCAGTACTTC.

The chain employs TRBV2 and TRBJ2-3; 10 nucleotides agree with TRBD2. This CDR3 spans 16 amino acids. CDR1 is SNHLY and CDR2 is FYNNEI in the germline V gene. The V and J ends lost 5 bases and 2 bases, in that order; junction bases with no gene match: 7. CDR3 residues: CASSRLSGGDTDTQYF. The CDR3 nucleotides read TGTGCCAGCAGTCGTCTCAGCGGGGGGGACACAGATACGCAGTATTTT.

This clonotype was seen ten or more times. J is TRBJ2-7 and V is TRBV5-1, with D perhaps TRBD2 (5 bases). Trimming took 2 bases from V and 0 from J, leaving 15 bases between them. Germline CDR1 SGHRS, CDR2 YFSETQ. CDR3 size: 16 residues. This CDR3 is CASSLASGLSSYEQYF. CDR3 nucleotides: TGCGCCAGCAGCTTAGCGAGCGGTTTGAGCTCCTACGAGCAGTACTTC.

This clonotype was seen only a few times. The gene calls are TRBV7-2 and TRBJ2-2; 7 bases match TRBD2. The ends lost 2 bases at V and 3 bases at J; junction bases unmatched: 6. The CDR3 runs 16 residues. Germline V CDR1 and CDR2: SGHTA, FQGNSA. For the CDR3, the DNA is TGTGCCAGCAGCTTATTGGGAGGGCCGGACACCGGGGAGCTGTTTTTT. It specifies CASSLLGGPDTGELFF.